This T cell receptor (beta chain) was profiled in a study of blood T cell repertoires in COVID-19. Study-level information: Donors in the United States, Italy and Spain gave samples during acute or convalescent COVID-19.

The table came from immunoSEQ multiplex PCR; TCRdb's copy has only in-frame clones and leaves some out. The table shows tens of thousands of clones, with 87% occurring only once. CDR1 is SNHLY and CDR2 is FYNNEI in the germline V gene. The CDR3 extends over 14 amino acids. V was pared by 5 bases and J by 0 bases, with 11 bases between. The sequenced sample consisted of peripheral blood. The chain joins TRBV2 to TRBJ2-7; TRBD1 might be the D (6 bases). The TCR was taken from a woman of 80 years or more with acute or convalescent COVID-19. The CDR3, as DNA: TGTGCCAGCAGTCCTGACAGGAGCTCCTACGAGCAGTACTTC. It yields the protein CASSPDRSSYEQYF.